The entry below describes one T cell receptor beta chain. Germline CDR1 is LNHNV and CDR2 is YYDKDF (reference sequence). The V and J ends lost 4 bases and 7 bases respectively, with 10 bases between them. CDR3 length: 13 residues. The table came from immunoSEQ multiplex PCR; TCRdb's copy has only in-frame clones and leaves some out. This sample yields 2 million to 2.5 million clones, of which 85% to 95% are seen a single time; roughly 1.7% belongs to the top ten. The record originates from a study of shared clonotypes between healthy human individuals. Positively selected for CCR7, the CD45RO-negative cells used as naive CD8 cells excluded terminally differentiated effector memory CD45RA+ cells.

The rearrangement uses TRBV15 and TRBJ1-4; unclear D gene. The sample consisted of naive CD8+ T cells from PBMCs. The sequence came from a man between 18 and 29 years old in good health. Some clones in this sample may be carry-over from other donors' samples. CDR3 in amino acids: CATSKEGIEKLFF. CDR3 bases: TGTGCCACCAGCAAGGAAGGAATTGAAAAACTGTTTTTT.